A single sample gave rise to the 9 T cell receptor beta chains below, sequenced in a study of blood T cells in healthy people across ages. Combining a sample-barcoded 5' primer with a J-beta primer mix, a second PCR ran for roughly 6 to 11 cycles. TCRdb re-analysed the 5' RACE reads in MiXCR, keeping a single row per CDR3 protein. The sample records fewer than 900,000 distinct CDR3 sequences, roughly 44% being singletons. Sequenced material: blood. The receptors derive from a woman in her sixties in good health.

This clonotype was detected many times. The V call is TRBV7-2, the J call TRBJ2-7; 7 nucleotides match TRBD2. CDR3 size: 16 residues. V lost 1 base and J lost 0; bases outside the gene matches: 6. The germline V gene encodes CDR1 SGHTA and CDR2 FQGNSA. CDR3 bases: TGTGCCAGCAGCTTAGTATCAGCGGGGCACTCCTACGAGCAGTACTTC. It is translated as CASSLVSAGHSYEQYF.

V and J are TRBV3-1 and TRBJ2-1; TRBD2 is a possible D gene (5 bases). The CDR3 contains 16 residues. The V gene's germline CDR1 is LGHDT and CDR2 YNNKEL (reference sequence). V lost 0 bases and J lost 13, with 22 bases in between. CDR3 coding DNA: TGTGCCAGCAGCCAAGATGAACGGGATGCTAAGGTGGAACAGTTCTTC. The encoded protein is CASSQDERDAKVEQFF.

This clonotype has at least ten counts. The V and J genes are TRBV20-1 and TRBJ2-3; 8 bases align to TRBD2. The germline CDR1 and CDR2 sequences are DFQATT and SNEGSKA (reference sequence). The length of the CDR3 is 16 residues. V lost 0 bases and J lost 2; bases outside the gene matches: 7. CDR3 region: CSAREPASGYTDTQYF. In nucleotides, the CDR3 is TGCAGTGCTAGAGAACCCGCTAGCGGGTACACAGATACGCAGTATTTT.

J is TRBJ2-7 and V is TRBV20-1; 9 positions match TRBD2. The DNA end is a closer match to TRBJ2-5, so the J assignment may be wrong. The CDR3 consists of 16 residues. Germline CDR1 DFQATT, CDR2 SNEGSKA (reference sequence). Written as DNA, the CDR3 is TGCAGTGCTAGAGATCGTGGCGGGAGGGCCAGGGGGACCCAGTACTTC. Translated, it gives CSARDRGGRARGTQYF.

This clonotype was detected many times. The chain combines TRBV29-1 with TRBJ2-1; TRBD1 is a possible D gene (6 bases). Per germline, CDR1 SQVTM and CDR2 ANQGSEA. Deletions cut 6 bases from V and 6 bases from J, with 12 bases between. CDR3 length: 12 amino acids. The CDR3 DNA sequence: TGCAGCGTCGACTCGGACAGCAATGAGCAGTTCTTC. Protein: CSVDSDSNEQFF.

The chain links TRBV20-1 to TRBJ2-4; 9 bases are shared with TRBD1. Per the germline V gene, CDR1 is DFQATT and CDR2 is SNEGSKA (reference sequence). The J segment lost 8 bases and the V segment lost 5 bases, leaving 1 base of the junction unmatched. This CDR3 comprises 11 residues. CDR3: CSADRGDIQYF. Written as DNA, the CDR3 is TGCAGTGCTGACAGGGGGGACATTCAGTACTTC.

The chain is built from TRBV9 and TRBJ2-5, with TRBD2 as a possible D gene (6 bases). The V and J ends lost 1 base and 2 bases respectively, with 9 bases between them. Germline CDR1 and CDR2: SGDLS and YYNGEE. This CDR3 is built from 14 residues. CDR3 sequence: CASSVRGRQETQYF. CDR3 nucleotides: TGTGCCAGCAGCGTACGGGGGAGACAAGAGACCCAGTACTTC.

The J gene is TRBJ2-1, the V gene TRBV27, with TRBD2 identical over 7 bases. The V segment lost 6 bases and the J segment 5 bases; nucleotides outside the gene matches: 10. The CDR3 runs to 15 residues. Germline V gene sequence: CDR1 MNHEY, CDR2 SMNVEV (reference sequence). CDR3 sequence reads: CASSLRTSPDNEQFF. For the CDR3, the DNA is TGTGCCAGCAGCCTTAGGACTAGTCCGGACAATGAGCAGTTCTTC.

The CDR3 sequence is CASSLGKGLGQPQHF. For the CDR3, the DNA is TGTGCCAGCAGCTTAGGCAAGGGTTTAGGTCAGCCCCAGCATTTT. V is TRBV7-9 and J is TRBJ1-5, with no clear D. V lost 1 base and J lost 6, with 13 bases in between. CDR1 and CDR2 from the germline V gene are SEHNR and FQNEAQ (reference sequence). The CDR3 is 15 amino acids.